This is a list of T cell receptor beta chains from one sample in a study of early T cells in non-severe SARS-CoV-2 infection. TCRdb reanalysed the 5' RACE reads using MiXCR and keeps one entry per CDR3 protein. The sample contains some 96,000 distinct CDR3 sequences, more than 13% of which appear only once. Sequencing was performed on whole blood. These receptors were taken from an adult who was a healthcare worker with PCR-confirmed SARS-CoV-2 infection or an uninfected control (not recorded which). CDR3s include the opening cysteine and the closing phenylalanine or tryptophan. Each record gives: clone size, J gene, D gene, V gene, CDR3 protein, CDR3 DNA. D genes are given only for firm matches. Clone size appears in some rows only: once, few, many, or a class for an expanded clone.

few | TRBJ2-7 | TRBD1 | TRBV12-3/TRBV12-4 | CASRDAGGQGRRGISYEQYF | TGTGCCAGCAGGGACGCGGGGGGACAGGGGCGCCGGGGCATTTCCTACGAGCAGTACTTC
NA | TRBJ1-6 | NA | TRBV10-3 | CAISERAEYSPLHF | TGTGCCATCAGTGAGCGGGCGGAATATTCACCCCTCCACTTT
NA | TRBJ1-2 | NA | TRBV19 | CASQEGNYGYTF | TGTGCCAGCCAGGAGGGGAACTATGGCTACACCTTC
few | TRBJ2-1 | NA | TRBV11-3 | CASSLGSLVNEQFF | TGTGCCAGCAGCTTGGGCTCACTAGTGAATGAGCAGTTCTTC
few | TRBJ1-1 | NA | TRBV16 | CASSQSGGGAPLEAFF | TGTGCCAGCAGCCAATCGGGGGGGGGCGCACCCCTTGAAGCTTTCTTT
NA | TRBJ1-1 | TRBD1 | TRBV15 | CVTSAGQGWTEAFF | TGTGTCACCAGCGCGGGACAGGGTTGGACTGAAGCTTTCTTT
NA | TRBJ2-1 | NA | TRBV4-1 | CASSQEISYNEQFF | TGCGCCAGCAGCCAGGAGATCTCCTACAATGAGCAGTTCTTC
NA | TRBJ2-2 | TRBD1 | TRBV27 | CASSPTGGWTGELFF | TGTGCCAGCAGTCCGACAGGGGGATGGACCGGGGAGCTGTTTTTT
NA | TRBJ2-2 | NA | TRBV20-1 | CSARMDRNTGELFF | TGCAGTGCTAGAATGGATAGGAACACCGGGGAGCTGTTTTTT
NA | TRBJ1-6 | TRBD1 | TRBV19 | CASSIGTGDSPLHF | TGTGCCAGTAGTATCGGGACAGGGGATTCACCCCTCCACTTT
NA | TRBJ2-7 | TRBD2 | TRBV2 | CASSDPSGIRMGQYF | TGTGCCAGCAGTGACCCTAGCGGGATCAGAATGGGGCAGTACTTC
NA | TRBJ2-1 | NA | TRBV6-1 | CASSFPSPTVF | TGTGCCAGCAGTTTTCCCTCCCCCACAGTCTTC
NA | TRBJ2-7 | NA | TRBV3-1 | CASSQDGTGGVYEQYF | TGTGCCAGCAGCCAAGATGGGACTGGCGGAGTCTACGAGCAGTACTTC
NA | TRBJ2-1 | NA | TRBV7-9 | CASTSLGEQFF | TGTGCCAGCACCTCCCTAGGTGAGCAGTTCTTC
NA | TRBJ2-3 | NA | TRBV9 | CASSVLGSPGTDTQYF | TGTGCCAGCAGCGTCTTAGGTTCCCCTGGCACAGATACGCAGTATTTT
few | TRBJ2-3 | TRBD2 | TRBV29-1 | CSVGKAGVVDTQYF | TGCAGCGTTGGGAAAGCGGGAGTGGTAGATACGCAGTATTTT
NA | TRBJ1-5 | NA | TRBV12-3/TRBV12-4 | CASSFSGSNQPQHF | TGTGCCAGCAGTTTCTCGGGGTCAAATCAGCCCCAGCATTTT
NA | TRBJ1-2 | NA | TRBV6-6 | CASRLTTGTANYGYTF | TGTGCCAGCAGACTGACAACCGGGACGGCAAACTATGGCTACACCTTC
few | TRBJ2-5 | TRBD1 | TRBV24-1 | CATSEGTAQETQYF | TGTGCCACCAGTGAAGGGACAGCTCAAGAGACCCAGTACTTC
NA | TRBJ2-3 | TRBD2 | TRBV5-1 | CASSLAGSGDTQYF | TGCGCCAGCAGCTTGGCTGGTAGCGGGGATACGCAGTATTTT
NA | TRBJ2-5 | TRBD2 | TRBV20-1 | CSAPREGRETQYF | TGCAGTGCGCCTCGGGAGGGCCGGGAGACCCAGTACTTC
NA | TRBJ2-3 | NA | TRBV29-1 | CSDDPGTDTQYF | TGCAGCGACGACCCTGGAACAGATACGCAGTATTTT
few | TRBJ1-4 | NA | TRBV7-9 | CASSPWTEANEKLFF | TGTGCCAGCAGCCCCTGGACTGAGGCTAATGAAAAACTGTTTTTT
few | TRBJ2-7 | NA | TRBV5-5 | CASSLASDRAYEQYF | TGTGCCAGCAGCTTGGCAAGTGACAGAGCCTACGAGCAGTACTTC
NA | TRBJ2-3 | NA | TRBV5-1 | CASFSRGFPDTQYF | TGCGCCAGCTTTAGTCGTGGTTTTCCAGATACGCAGTATTTT
NA | TRBJ2-3 | NA | TRBV13 | CASSLPHTDTQYF | TGTGCCAGCAGCTTACCCCACACAGATACGCAGTATTTT
few | TRBJ1-1 | NA | TRBV7-2 | CASSLEYGRKAFF | TGTGCCAGCAGCTTAGAATACGGACGTAAAGCTTTCTTT
many | TRBJ2-2 | TRBD1 | TRBV12-3/TRBV12-4 | CASRKGQGNTGELFF | TGTGCCAGCAGAAAAGGACAGGGGAACACCGGGGAGCTGTTTTTT
NA | TRBJ2-3 | NA | TRBV2 | CASSKWEVHATDTQYF | TGTGCCAGCAGCAAGTGGGAGGTACATGCCACAGATACGCAGTATTTT
few | TRBJ2-3 | NA | TRBV7-9 | CASRMGPQGTDTQYF | TGTGCCAGCAGGATGGGACCCCAGGGCACAGATACGCAGTATTTT
few | TRBJ1-3 | NA | TRBV12-3/TRBV12-4 | CASRRVISSGNTIYF | TGTGCCAGCAGACGGGTCATTAGCTCTGGAAACACCATATATTTT
NA | TRBJ1-3 | TRBD1 | TRBV7-6 | CASSLGQPSSGNTIYF | TGTGCCAGCAGCTTGGGACAGCCGAGCTCTGGAAACACCATATATTTT
many | TRBJ2-3 | TRBD2 | TRBV28 | CASSPSGRAQDTQYF | TGTGCCAGCAGCCCGAGCGGGAGGGCCCAAGATACGCAGTATTTT
NA | TRBJ2-5 | NA | TRBV20-1 | CSASRWGQYF | TGCAGTGCTAGCCGATGGGGCCAGTACTTC
NA | TRBJ2-1 | NA | TRBV3-1 | CASSLTRDEQFF | TGTGCCAGCAGCCTCACTAGAGATGAGCAGTTCTTC
NA | TRBJ1-5 | NA | TRBV20-1 | CSALGDQPQHF | TGCAGTGCATTAGGCGATCAGCCCCAGCATTTT
NA | TRBJ2-5 | NA | TRBV20-1 | CSARDAAHRETQYF | TGCAGTGCTAGAGATGCGGCCCACCGGGAGACCCAGTACTTC
few | TRBJ2-3 | NA | TRBV20-1 | CSARPSSDTQYF | TGCAGTGCTAGGCCCAGTTCAGATACGCAGTATTTT
NA | TRBJ2-7 | NA | TRBV20-1 | CSDRGLATSSYEQYF | TGCAGTGACAGGGGACTTGCAACCTCCTCCTACGAGCAGTACTTC
many | TRBJ2-1 | TRBD2 | TRBV12-3/TRBV12-4 | CASSFGGTNNEQFF | TGTGCCAGCAGTTTTGGGGGGACTAACAATGAGCAGTTCTTC
NA | TRBJ2-4 | NA | TRBV28 | CASSFGQGKNIQYF | TGTGCCAGCAGTTTCGGGCAGGGCAAAAACATTCAGTACTTC
few | TRBJ2-7 | NA | TRBV12-3/TRBV12-4 | CASSQGTYYEQYF | TGTGCCAGCAGCCAGGGGACCTACTACGAGCAGTACTTC
NA | TRBJ2-3 | TRBD2 | TRBV29-1 | CSVEDRAGVRTDTQYF | TGCAGCGTTGAAGATCGGGCGGGAGTACGGACAGATACGCAGTATTTT